The sequence of this T cell receptor beta chain was determined in a study of blood T cell repertoires in COVID-19. Study details: From T cells, B-cell-depleted T cells, or PBMCs came the material, which was cDNA or gDNA.

In the authors' methods: Estimation of nucleated cell counts was performed using reference gene primer amplification. Clones were sequenced by immunoSEQ multiplex PCR, and TCRdb holds only the in-frame ones, with some missing. V and J calls and clone size are copied from that table; D and trimming were computed from the DNA. The table has 120,000 to 150,000 clones, approximately 78% seen once. The V gene's germline CDR1 is LNHNV and CDR2 YYDKDF (reference sequence). Trimming took off 0 bases at V and 4 bases at J, with 15 bases between the two ends. The CDR3 has 16 residues. V is TRBV15 and J is TRBJ1-2; D is unclear. The source of this sequence is a human donor with acute or convalescent COVID-19. The donor label of this sample is uncertain. The sample consisted of peripheral blood. CDR3 coding DNA: TGTGCCACCAGCAGAGATAAAGGAACAGCACTCTATGGCTACACCTTC. This codes for CATSRDKGTALYGYTF. Complete variable domain (other parts from reference TRBV15 and TRBJ1-2): DAMVIQNPRYQVTQFGKPVTLSCSQTLNHNVMYWYQQKSSQAPKLLFHYYDKDFNNEADTPDNFQSRRPNTSFCFLDIRSPGLGDTAMYLCATSRDKGTALYGYTFGSGTRLTVV.